The following is a T cell receptor (beta chain) sequence with its context. Its antigen is unidentified. The data were taken from a study of vaccination and CD4 T cells after COVID-19. As for the study in general: Nasal swab PCR detected SARS-CoV-2 in convalescent patients, who comprised some 10 mild cases and one severe case. Six males and four females constituted the convalescent cohort, two of whom were Hispanic. Control cultures were supplied with a CEFX pool, an HIV-1 Nef pool, or no peptide at all.

Indicated treatment: roughly nine-day PBMC culture with coronavirus spike peptide pools or control peptides (ViraFEST assay). At days 3 and 7, half the medium was exchanged for fresh IL-2 medium. Sequence data for DNA of cultured CD4+ T cells were generated by the Oncomine TCR Beta short-read assay. TCRdb re-called the PCR reads with MiXCR, one entry per CDR3 protein. The table lists over 14,000 distinct CDR3 sequences, roughly 50% of them singletons, with over 12% in the top ten. This sequence was found in a human donor who had recovered from COVID-19. The sequenced sample was CD4+ T cells from blood, cultured in vitro.

The CDR3 nucleotides read TGTGCCAGCAGCGCCGGACTAGCTACATACAATGAGCAGTTCTTC. Translation gives CASSAGLATYNEQFF. The chain combines TRBV7-8 with TRBJ2-1; TRBD2 matches at 8 bases. The CDR3 contains 15 residues. Germline CDR1 SGHVS, CDR2 FQNEAQ. V gave up 5 bases and J gave up 4 bases; unmatched junction bases: 7.